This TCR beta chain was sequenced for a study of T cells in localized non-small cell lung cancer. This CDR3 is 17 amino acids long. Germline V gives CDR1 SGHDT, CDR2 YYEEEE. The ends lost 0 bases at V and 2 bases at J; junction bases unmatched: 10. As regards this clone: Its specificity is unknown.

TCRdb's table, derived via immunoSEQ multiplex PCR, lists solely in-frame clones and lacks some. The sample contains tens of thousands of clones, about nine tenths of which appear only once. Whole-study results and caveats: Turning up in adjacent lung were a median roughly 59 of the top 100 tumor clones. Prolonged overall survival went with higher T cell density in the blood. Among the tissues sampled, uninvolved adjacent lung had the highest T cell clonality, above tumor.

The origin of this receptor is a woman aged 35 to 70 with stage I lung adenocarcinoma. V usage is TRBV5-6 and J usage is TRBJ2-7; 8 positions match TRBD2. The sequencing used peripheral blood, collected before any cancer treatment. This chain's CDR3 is CASSLAGSGGLPYEQYF. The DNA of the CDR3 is TGTGCCAGCAGCTTGGCCGGGAGCGGGGGCCTACCCTACGAGCAGTACTTC.